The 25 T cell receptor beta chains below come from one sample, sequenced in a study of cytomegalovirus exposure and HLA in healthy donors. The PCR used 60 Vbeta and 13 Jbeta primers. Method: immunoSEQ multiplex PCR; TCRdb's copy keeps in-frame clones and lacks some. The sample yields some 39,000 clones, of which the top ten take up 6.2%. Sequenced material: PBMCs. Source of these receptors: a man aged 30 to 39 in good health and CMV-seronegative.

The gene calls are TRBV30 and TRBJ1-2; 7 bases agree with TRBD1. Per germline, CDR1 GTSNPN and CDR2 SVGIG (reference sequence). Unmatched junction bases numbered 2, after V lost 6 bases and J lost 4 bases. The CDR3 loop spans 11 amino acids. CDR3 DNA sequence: TGTGCCTGTGACAGGGTCTATGGCTACACCTTC. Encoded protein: CACDRVYGYTF.

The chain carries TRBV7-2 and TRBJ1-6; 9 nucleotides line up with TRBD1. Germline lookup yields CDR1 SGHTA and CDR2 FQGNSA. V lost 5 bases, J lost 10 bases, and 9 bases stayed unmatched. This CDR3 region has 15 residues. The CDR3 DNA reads TGTGCCAGCAGCGCCTACAGGGGGCTGGAATCACCCCTCCACTTT. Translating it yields CASSAYRGLESPLHF.

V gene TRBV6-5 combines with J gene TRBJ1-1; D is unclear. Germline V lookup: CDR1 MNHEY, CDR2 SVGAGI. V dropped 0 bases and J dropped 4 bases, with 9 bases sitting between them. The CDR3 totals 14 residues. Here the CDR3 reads CASSYSGRGTEAFF. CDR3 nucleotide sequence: TGTGCCAGCAGTTACTCTGGGCGGGGCACTGAAGCTTTCTTT.

The CDR3 sequence is CASSEGGGEIYGYTF. CDR3 DNA: TGTGCCAGCAGTGAAGGGGGGGGAGAGATCTATGGCTACACCTTC. The V and J genes are TRBV2 and TRBJ1-2; weak D call: TRBD1 (5 bases). V was clipped by 1 base and J by 4 bases, with 13 bases between them. CDR1 and CDR2 (germline): SNHLY, FYNNEI. The CDR3 consists of 15 residues.

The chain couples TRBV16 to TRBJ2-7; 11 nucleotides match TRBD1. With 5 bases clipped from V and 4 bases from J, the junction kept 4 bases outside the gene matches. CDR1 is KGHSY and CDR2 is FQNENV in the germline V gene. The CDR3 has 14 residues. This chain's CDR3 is CASSYGQGAYEQYF. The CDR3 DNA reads TGTGCCAGCAGCTACGGACAGGGGGCTTACGAGCAGTACTTC.

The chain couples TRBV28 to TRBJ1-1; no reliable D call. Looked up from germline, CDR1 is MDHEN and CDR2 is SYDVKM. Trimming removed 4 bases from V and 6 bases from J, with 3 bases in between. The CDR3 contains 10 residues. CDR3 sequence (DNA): TGTGCCAGCAGTTCCGCTGAAGCTTTCTTT. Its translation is CASSSAEAFF.

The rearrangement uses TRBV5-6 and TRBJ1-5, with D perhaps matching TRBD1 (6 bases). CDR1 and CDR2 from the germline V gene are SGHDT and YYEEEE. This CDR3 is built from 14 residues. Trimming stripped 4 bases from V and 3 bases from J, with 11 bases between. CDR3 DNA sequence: TGTGCCAGCAGCACAGGACAGCTCAATCAGCCCCAGCATTTT. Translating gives CASSTGQLNQPQHF.

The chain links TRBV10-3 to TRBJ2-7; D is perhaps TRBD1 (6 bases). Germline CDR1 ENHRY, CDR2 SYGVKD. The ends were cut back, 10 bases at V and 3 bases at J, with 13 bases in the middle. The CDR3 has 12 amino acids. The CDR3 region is CATQTGHYEQYF. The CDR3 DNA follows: TGTGCCACGCAGACAGGACACTACGAGCAGTACTTC.

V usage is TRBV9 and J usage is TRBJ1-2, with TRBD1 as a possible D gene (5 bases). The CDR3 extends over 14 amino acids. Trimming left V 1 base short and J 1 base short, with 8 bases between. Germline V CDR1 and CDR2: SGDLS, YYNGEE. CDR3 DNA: TGTGCCAGCAGCGTACAGGGACTTAACTATGGCTACACCTTC. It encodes CASSVQGLNYGYTF.

CDR3 DNA sequence: TGTGCCAGCAGTTGGAGCGGGAGGAGGGCAGATACGCAGTATTTT. It encodes CASSWSGRRADTQYF. The rearrangement joins TRBV25-1 to TRBJ2-3, with 9 bases aligning to TRBD2. The germline V gene encodes CDR1 MGHDK and CDR2 SYGVNS. This CDR3 comprises 15 residues. Losses at the gene ends were 5 bases for V and 4 bases for J; bases not matched to a gene: 7.

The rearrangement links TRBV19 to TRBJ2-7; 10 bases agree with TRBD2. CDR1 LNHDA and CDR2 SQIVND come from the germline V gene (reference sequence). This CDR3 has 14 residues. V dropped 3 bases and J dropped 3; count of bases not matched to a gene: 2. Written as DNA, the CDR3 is TGTGCCAGTAGTATCCTAGCGGGAGTCTACGAGCAGTACTTC. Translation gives CASSILAGVYEQYF.

The CDR3 region has the DNA TGTGCCAGCAGCGTAGTCGGGGAGGCCTACGAGCAGTACTTC. It is translated as CASSVVGEAYEQYF. The chain has TRBV9 and TRBJ2-7; weak D call: TRBD2 (6 bases). Germline CDR1 SGDLS, CDR2 YYNGEE. The V end lost 0 bases, the J end lost 2 bases, and 9 bases lay between the germline ends. The CDR3 contains 14 residues.

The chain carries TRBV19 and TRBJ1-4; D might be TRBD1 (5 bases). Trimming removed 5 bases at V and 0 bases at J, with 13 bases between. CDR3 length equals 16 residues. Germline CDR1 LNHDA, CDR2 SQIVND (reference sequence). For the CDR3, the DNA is TGTGCCAGTAGTTTATATACGACAGCAACTAATGAAAAACTGTTTTTT. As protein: CASSLYTTATNEKLFF. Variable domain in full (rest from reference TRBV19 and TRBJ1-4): DGGITQSPKYLFRKEGQNVTLSCEQNLNHDAMYWYRQDPGQGLRLIYYSQIVNDFQKGDIAEGYSVSREKKESFPLTVTSAQKNPTAFYLCASSLYTTATNEKLFFGSGTQLSVL.

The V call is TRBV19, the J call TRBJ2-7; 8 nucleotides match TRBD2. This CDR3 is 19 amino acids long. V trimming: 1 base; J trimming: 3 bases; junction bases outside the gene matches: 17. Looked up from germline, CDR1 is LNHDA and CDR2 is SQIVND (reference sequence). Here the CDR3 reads CASSIAVWGLAGGRYEQYF. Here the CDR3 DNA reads TGTGCCAGTAGTATAGCGGTATGGGGCCTAGCGGGTGGCCGCTACGAGCAGTACTTC.

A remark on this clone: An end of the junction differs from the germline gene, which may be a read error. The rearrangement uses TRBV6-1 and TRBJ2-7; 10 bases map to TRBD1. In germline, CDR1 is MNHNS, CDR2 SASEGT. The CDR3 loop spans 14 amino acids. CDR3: CASSARDRGYEQSF. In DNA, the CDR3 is TGTGCCAGCAGTGCCCGGGACAGGGGCTACGAGCAGTCCTTC.

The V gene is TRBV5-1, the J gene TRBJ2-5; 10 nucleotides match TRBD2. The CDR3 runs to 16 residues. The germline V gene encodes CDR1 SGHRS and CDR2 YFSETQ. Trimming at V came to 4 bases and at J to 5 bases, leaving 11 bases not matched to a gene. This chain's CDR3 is CASSGIGLAEAETQYF. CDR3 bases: TGCGCCAGCAGCGGAATAGGACTAGCGGAGGCGGAGACCCAGTACTTC.

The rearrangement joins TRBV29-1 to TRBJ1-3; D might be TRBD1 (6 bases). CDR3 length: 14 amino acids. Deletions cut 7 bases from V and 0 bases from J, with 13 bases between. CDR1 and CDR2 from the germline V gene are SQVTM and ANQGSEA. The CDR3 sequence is CSATTGSSGNTIYF. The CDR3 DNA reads TGCAGCGCCACGACAGGTTCCTCTGGAAACACCATATATTTT.

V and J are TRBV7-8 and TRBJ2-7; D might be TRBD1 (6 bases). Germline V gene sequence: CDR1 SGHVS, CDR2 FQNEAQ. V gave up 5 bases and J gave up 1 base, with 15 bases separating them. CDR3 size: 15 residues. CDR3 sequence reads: CASSLRDTPSYEQYF. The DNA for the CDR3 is TGTGCCAGCAGCCTCCGGGACACCCCGTCCTACGAGCAGTACTTC.

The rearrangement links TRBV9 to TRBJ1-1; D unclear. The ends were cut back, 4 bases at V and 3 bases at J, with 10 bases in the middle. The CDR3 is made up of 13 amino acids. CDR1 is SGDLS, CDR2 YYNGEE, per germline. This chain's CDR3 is CASSKNPDTEAFF. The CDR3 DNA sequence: TGTGCCAGCAGCAAAAATCCGGACACTGAAGCTTTCTTT.

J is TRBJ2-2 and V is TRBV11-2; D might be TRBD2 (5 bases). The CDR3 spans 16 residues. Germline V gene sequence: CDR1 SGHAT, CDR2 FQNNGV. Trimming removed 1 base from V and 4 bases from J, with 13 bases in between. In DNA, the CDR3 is TGTGCCAGCAGCTTAGTTTCTAGCCCAGTCACCGGGGAGCTGTTTTTT. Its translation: CASSLVSSPVTGELFF.

The CDR3 sequence is CASSLDLQRGYEQYF. The CDR3 DNA sequence: TGTGCCAGCAGCTTAGATCTACAAAGGGGCTACGAGCAGTACTTC. The J gene is TRBJ2-7, the V gene TRBV11-2, with a tentative D call TRBD1 (5 bases). Per germline, CDR1 SGHAT and CDR2 FQNNGV. There are 15 residues in the CDR3. The V gene lost 0 bases and the J gene lost 3 bases, with 12 bases spanning the gap.

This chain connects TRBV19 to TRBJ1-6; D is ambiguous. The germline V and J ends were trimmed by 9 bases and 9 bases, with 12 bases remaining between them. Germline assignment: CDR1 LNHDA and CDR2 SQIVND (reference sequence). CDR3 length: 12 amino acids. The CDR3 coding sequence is TGTGCCAGCGGGAGACTTGGTTCACCCCTCCACTTT. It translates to CASGRLGSPLHF.

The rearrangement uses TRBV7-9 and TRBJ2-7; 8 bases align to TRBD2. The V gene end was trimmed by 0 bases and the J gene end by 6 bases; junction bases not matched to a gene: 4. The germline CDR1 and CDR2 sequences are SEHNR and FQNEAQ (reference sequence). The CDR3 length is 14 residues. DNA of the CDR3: TGTGCCAGCAGCTTAGCGGGACTAGAGGGCGAGCAGTACTTC. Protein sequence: CASSLAGLEGEQYF.

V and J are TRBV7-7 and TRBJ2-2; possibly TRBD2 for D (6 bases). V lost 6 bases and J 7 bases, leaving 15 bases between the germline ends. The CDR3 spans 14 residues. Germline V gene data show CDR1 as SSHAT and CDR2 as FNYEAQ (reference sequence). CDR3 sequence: CASRIGGPNGELFF. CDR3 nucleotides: TGTGCCAGCAGGATTGGAGGGCCAAACGGGGAGCTGTTTTTT.

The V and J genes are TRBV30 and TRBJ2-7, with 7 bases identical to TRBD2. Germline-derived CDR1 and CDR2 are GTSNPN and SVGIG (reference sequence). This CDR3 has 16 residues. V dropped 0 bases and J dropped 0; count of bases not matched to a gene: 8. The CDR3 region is CAWSVPPSGISYEQYF. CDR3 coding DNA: TGTGCCTGGAGTGTACCTCCTAGCGGAATCTCCTACGAGCAGTACTTC.